A selection of T cell receptor beta chains follows, all from one sample in a study of cytomegalovirus exposure and HLA in healthy donors. Libraries were prepared by immunoSEQ multiplex PCR; TCRdb keeps only in-frame clonotypes and omits some of them. The table shows 150,000 to 200,000 clones, with about 89% occurring only once. The sample consisted of PBMCs. The receptors come from a woman between 18 and 30 years old in good health and CMV-seropositive. CDR3s include the opening cysteine and the closing phenylalanine or tryptophan. A D gene is named only where the DNA matches it firmly. For some rows the clone size is stated as once, few or many, or as a class when expanded; others skip it.

size	D	V	J	DNA	CDR3
-	TRBD2	TRBV5-4	TRBJ2-1	TGTGCCAGCAGCTTGGCCGGGCCTAGCGGCAATGAGCAGTTCTTC	CASSLAGPSGNEQFF
-	-	TRBV30	TRBJ1-3	TGTGCCTGGAGTGCAGACAGGGGAAACACCATATATTTT	CAWSADRGNTIYF
-	TRBD2	TRBV7-2	TRBJ2-6	TGTGCCAGCAGCCTGGGACTAGCGGGAGCAACTGGGGCCAACGTCCTGACTTTC	CASSLGLAGATGANVLTF
medium-sized	TRBD1	TRBV4-3	TRBJ1-2	TGCGCCAGCAGCCCTTTACCCGGGACAGGGGTCGGCTACACCTTC	CASSPLPGTGVGYTF
-	-	TRBV2	TRBJ1-6	TGTGCCAGCACCTGGAGGGGTCCCTATAATTCACCCCTCCACTTT	CASTWRGPYNSPLHF
-	TRBD2	TRBV5-1	TRBJ2-3	TGCGCCAGCAGCTTGGGCGGCGGGGGGGTCAGCTTGCAGTATTTT	CASSLGGGGVSLQYF
-	-	TRBV5-5	TRBJ1-6	TGTGCCAGCAGCTTTGACGGACAACTTAATTCACCCCTCCACTTT	CASSFDGQLNSPLHF
-	TRBD2	TRBV14	TRBJ2-1	TGTGCCAGCAGACCCTACGGACTAGCGGGGGAATCTCGGAATGAGCAGTTCTTC	CASRPYGLAGESRNEQFF
-	TRBD1	TRBV28	TRBJ2-7	TGTGCCGTCAGGGACAGGGCCTCCTACGAGCAGTACTTC	CAVRDRASYEQYF
-	TRBD1	TRBV14	TRBJ2-7	TGTGCCAGCAGCCCCTACGTCCCGGGACAGGGAAGAATATCCTACGAGCAGTACTTC	CASSPYVPGQGRISYEQYF
-	-	TRBV29-1	TRBJ2-3	TGCAGCCTATTACAGGGGACTTCTAGCACAGATACGCAGTATTTT	CSLLQGTSSTDTQYF
-	-	TRBV11-2	TRBJ1-5	TGTGCCAGCAGCTTAGCCCTAAATCAGCCCCAGCATTTT	CASSLALNQPQHF
-	-	TRBV6-1	TRBJ1-4	TGTGCCAGCAGTGAAGGAGAGCCCCTTAATGAAAAACTGTTTTTT	CASSEGEPLNEKLFF
-	-	TRBV28	TRBJ2-2	TGTGCCAGCAGTTTAATCGGGACCGGGGAGCTGTTTTTT	CASSLIGTGELFF
-	TRBD2	TRBV18	TRBJ2-2	TGTGCCAGCTCACCACAGACTAGCGGGACGGGCGGGGAGCTGTTTTTT	CASSPQTSGTGGELFF
-	-	TRBV7-8	TRBJ2-7	TGTGCCAGCAGCTTAGCGACTGCCTACGAGCAGTACTTC	CASSLATAYEQYF
once	-	TRBV20-1	TRBJ2-3	TGCAGTGCTAAGCGGAGAGATACGCAGTATTTT	CSAKRRDTQYF
-	TRBD1	TRBV5-1	TRBJ2-7	TGCGCCAGCAGCTTGATTGTAGGGGGCGACTACGAGCAGTACTTC	CASSLIVGGDYEQYF